The entry below gives a single T cell receptor (beta chain) sequence along with its context. This sample is drawn from a study of blood T cell repertoires in COVID-19. Repertoires were generated with immunoSEQ multiplex PCR, while TCRdb's copy carries only in-frame clones and drops some. The sample holds 65,000 to 90,000 clones, roughly nine tenths seen once. The CDR3 is 11 amino acids. Germline V CDR1 and CDR2: LNHDA, SQIVND (reference sequence). After removal of 11 bases from V and 6 bases from J, the junction contained 5 bases not matched to a gene. The chain joins TRBV19 to TRBJ1-2, with TRBD1 matching 8 bases. The sequenced sample was peripheral blood. The receptor's source is a man between 45 and 60 years old with acute or convalescent COVID-19. CDR3 loop: CAGRQGNGYTF. The DNA for the CDR3 is TGTGCCGGGAGACAGGGGAATGGCTACACCTTC.